One and the same sample provided the 15 T cell receptor beta chains below, sequenced in a study of blood T cell repertoires in COVID-19 (dated by TCRdb to about 2020). Libraries were prepared through the immunoSEQ multiplex PCR assay. Entries here come from immuneACCESS through TCRdb and include only in-frame sequences with V and J called. Some clones fail to appear in such tables; in the studies checked, an unresolved V gene covers under half of the shortfall, and the cause of the remainder is unknown. In all, the sample holds hundreds of thousands of clones, and roughly 90% of those were seen once. Of the sample, 2.5% to 3.5% is held by the ten largest clones. The sequencing sample was made of peripheral blood. These receptors all stem from a woman younger than 45 with COVID-19, enrolled during active disease.

This chain joins TRBV2 and TRBJ2-2, with D unclear. Germline V gene sequence: CDR1 SNHLY, CDR2 FYNNEI. This CDR3 contains 13 residues. Trimming cost V 2 bases and J 4 bases, with 5 bases left between them. The CDR3 spells CASSESVTGELFF. CDR3 nucleotide sequence: TGTGCCAGCAGTGAATCGGTCACCGGGGAGCTGTTTTTT.

The chain has TRBV3-1 (or the pseudogene TRBV3-2) and TRBJ1-4, with D perhaps TRBD1 (6 bases). The CDR3 sequence is 14 residues long. Germline V gene sequence: CDR1 LGHDT, CDR2 YNNKEL (reference sequence). The V and J ends lost 7 bases and 8 bases respectively, with 17 bases between them. The CDR3 DNA is TGTGCCAGCACCAACCCAAAGAGGGGGGAAAAACTGTTTTTT. Translating it yields CASTNPKRGEKLFF.

This clone was picked up one time. The chain joins TRBV19 to TRBJ1-3; TRBD1 is a possible D gene (5 bases). CDR1 LNHDA and CDR2 SQIVND come from the germline V gene (reference sequence). This CDR3 contains 16 residues. With 7 bases removed from V and 2 bases from J, the gap between germline ends came to 18 bases. The CDR3 protein is CASTFGRERAGNTIYF. The CDR3 region has the DNA TGTGCCAGTACGTTTGGCAGGGAAAGGGCTGGAAACACCATATATTTT.

DNA for the CDR3: TGCGCCAGCAGCCAAGATGCGTATTCCTACGAGCAGTACTTC. Residues: CASSQDAYSYEQYF. This chain uses TRBV4-3 with TRBJ2-7; D is unclear. This CDR3 region has 14 residues. Trimming stripped 0 bases from V and 1 base from J, with 7 bases between. Germline V gives CDR1 LGHNA, CDR2 YSLEER.

This chain connects TRBV18 to TRBJ2-1, with 14 bases that match TRBD2. This CDR3 has 17 amino acids. Trimming cost V 3 bases and J 7 bases; bases outside gene matches: 8. Germline V CDR1 and CDR2: KGHSH, LQKENI. For the CDR3, the DNA is TGTGCCAGCTCACCGACTAGCGGGGGGGCTCTGGTAAATGAGCAGTTCTTC. Its protein product is CASSPTSGGALVNEQFF. Variable domain in full (rest from reference TRBV18 and TRBJ2-1): NAGVMQNPRHLVRRRGQEARLRCSPMKGHSHVYWYRQLPEEGLKFMVYLQKENIIDESGMPKERFSAEFPKEGPSILRIQQVVRGDSAAYFCASSPTSGGALVNEQFFGPGTRLTVL.

V and J are TRBV10-3 and TRBJ2-3; TRBD1 might be the D (6 bases). Trimming took off 4 bases at V and 0 bases at J, with 20 bases between the two ends. This CDR3 has 18 amino acids. CDR1 and CDR2 from the germline V gene are ENHRY and SYGVKD. CDR3: CAISAGLGGPSSTDTQYF. The CDR3 DNA is TGTGCCATCAGTGCCGGTCTAGGGGGTCCCTCTAGCACAGATACGCAGTATTTT.

The chain joins TRBV5-4 to TRBJ2-3; tentative D call: TRBD2 (5 bases). The V end was cut by 1 base, the J end by 5 bases, with 14 bases between. This CDR3 is built from 15 residues. Germline V lookup: CDR1 SGHNT, CDR2 YYREEE (reference sequence). CDR3 loop: CASSLIGVRVDTQYF. The CDR3 DNA reads TGTGCCAGCAGCTTGATTGGGGTGAGGGTAGATACGCAGTATTTT.

V and J are TRBV7-9 and TRBJ2-3, with TRBD1 as a possible D gene (6 bases). Germline loops: CDR1 SEHNR, CDR2 FQNEAQ (reference sequence). The length of the CDR3 is 16 residues. Trimming pared 5 bases from V and 2 bases from J, leaving 17 bases between. CDR3 protein: CASSQLTGRNTDTQYF. CDR3 DNA sequence: TGTGCCAGCAGCCAATTGACAGGAAGAAACACAGATACGCAGTATTTT.

The chain joins TRBV2 to TRBJ2-1; 13 nucleotides align to TRBD2. There are 17 residues in the CDR3. V dropped 2 bases and J dropped 5; count of bases not matched to a gene: 6. Germline values: CDR1 SNHLY, CDR2 FYNNEI. The CDR3 sequence is CASSEREGLAGDNEQFF. The CDR3 DNA follows: TGTGCCAGCAGTGAAAGGGAAGGACTAGCGGGGGACAATGAGCAGTTCTTC.

The sample holds one count of this clone. The chain uses TRBV4-3 and TRBJ2-1, with 10 bases aligning to TRBD1. CDR3 size: 14 residues. CDR1 and CDR2 (germline): LGHNA, YSLEER. The V segment lost 1 base and the J segment 8 bases; nucleotides outside the gene matches: 2. CDR3 nucleotides: TGCGCCAGCAGCCAAGGGGGACAGGGGTATGAGCAGTTCTTC. Its protein product is CASSQGGQGYEQFF.

The chain is built from TRBV30 and TRBJ1-2; no reliable D call. Germline V gene data show CDR1 as GTSNPN and CDR2 as SVGIG (reference sequence). Trimming removed 1 base at V and 1 base at J, with 7 bases between. The CDR3 is made up of 13 amino acids. CDR3 in DNA: TGTGCCTGGAGTGATGGAGATAACTATGGCTACACCTTC. It is translated as CAWSDGDNYGYTF. The full variable domain, rest sourced from reference TRBV30 and TRBJ1-2, is SQTIHQWPATLVQPVGSPLSLECTVEGTSNPNLYWYRQAAGRGLQLLFYSVGIGQISSEVPQNLSASRPQDRQFILSSKKLLLSDSGFYLCAWSDGDNYGYTFGSGTRLTVV.

This clone was observed once. The V gene is TRBV28, the J gene TRBJ2-1; 8 bases are a match to TRBD1. Germline lookup yields CDR1 MDHEN and CDR2 SYDVKM. V was pared by 7 bases and J by 8 bases, with 10 bases of the junction left unmatched. This CDR3 comprises 14 residues. CDR3 loop: CASNPRTGTDEQFF. Written as DNA, the CDR3 is TGTGCCAGCAATCCCAGGACAGGGACTGATGAGCAGTTCTTC.

The chain has TRBV19 and TRBJ2-1, with D possibly TRBD2 on 6 matching bases. Germline CDR1 LNHDA, CDR2 SQIVND (reference sequence). This CDR3 comprises 14 residues. V lost 5 bases and J lost 3, with 11 bases in between. The CDR3 region is CASSEGLDYNEQFF. For the CDR3, the DNA is TGTGCCAGTAGTGAGGGACTTGACTACAATGAGCAGTTCTTC.

This rearrangement joins TRBV15 to TRBJ1-6; D might be TRBD1 (5 bases). The CDR3 is 17 amino acids. Per the germline V gene, CDR1 is LNHNV and CDR2 is YYDKDF (reference sequence). Trimming cost V 0 bases and J 8 bases, with 17 bases left between them. CDR3 sequence reads: CATSRDRGSGRDSPLHF. The DNA for the CDR3 is TGTGCCACCAGCAGAGATCGGGGGTCAGGGCGGGATTCACCCCTCCACTTT.

This chain joins TRBV29-1 and TRBJ1-2; the match to TRBD1 covers 10 bases. Unmatched junction bases numbered 5, after V lost 6 bases and J lost 4 bases. The CDR3 runs 13 residues. CDR1 SQVTM and CDR2 ANQGSEA come from the germline V gene. CDR3 amino acids: CSVRQGAFYGYTF. CDR3 coding DNA: TGCAGCGTAAGACAGGGGGCATTCTATGGCTACACCTTC.